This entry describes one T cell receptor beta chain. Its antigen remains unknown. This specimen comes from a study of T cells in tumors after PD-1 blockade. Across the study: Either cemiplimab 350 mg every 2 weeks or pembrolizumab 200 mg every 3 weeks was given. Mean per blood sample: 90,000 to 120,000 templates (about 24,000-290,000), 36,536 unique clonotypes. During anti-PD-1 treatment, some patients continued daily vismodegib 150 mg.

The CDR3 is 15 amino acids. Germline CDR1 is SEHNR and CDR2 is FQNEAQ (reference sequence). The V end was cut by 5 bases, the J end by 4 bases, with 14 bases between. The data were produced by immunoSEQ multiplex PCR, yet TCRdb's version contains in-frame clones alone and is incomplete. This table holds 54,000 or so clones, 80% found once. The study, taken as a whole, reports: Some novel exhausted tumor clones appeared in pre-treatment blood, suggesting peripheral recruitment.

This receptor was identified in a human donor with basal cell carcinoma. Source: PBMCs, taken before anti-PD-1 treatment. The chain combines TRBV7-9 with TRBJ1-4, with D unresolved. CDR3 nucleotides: TGTGCCAGCAGCGACCCCCCGGACGGTAATGAAAAACTGTTTTTT. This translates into CASSDPPDGNEKLFF.